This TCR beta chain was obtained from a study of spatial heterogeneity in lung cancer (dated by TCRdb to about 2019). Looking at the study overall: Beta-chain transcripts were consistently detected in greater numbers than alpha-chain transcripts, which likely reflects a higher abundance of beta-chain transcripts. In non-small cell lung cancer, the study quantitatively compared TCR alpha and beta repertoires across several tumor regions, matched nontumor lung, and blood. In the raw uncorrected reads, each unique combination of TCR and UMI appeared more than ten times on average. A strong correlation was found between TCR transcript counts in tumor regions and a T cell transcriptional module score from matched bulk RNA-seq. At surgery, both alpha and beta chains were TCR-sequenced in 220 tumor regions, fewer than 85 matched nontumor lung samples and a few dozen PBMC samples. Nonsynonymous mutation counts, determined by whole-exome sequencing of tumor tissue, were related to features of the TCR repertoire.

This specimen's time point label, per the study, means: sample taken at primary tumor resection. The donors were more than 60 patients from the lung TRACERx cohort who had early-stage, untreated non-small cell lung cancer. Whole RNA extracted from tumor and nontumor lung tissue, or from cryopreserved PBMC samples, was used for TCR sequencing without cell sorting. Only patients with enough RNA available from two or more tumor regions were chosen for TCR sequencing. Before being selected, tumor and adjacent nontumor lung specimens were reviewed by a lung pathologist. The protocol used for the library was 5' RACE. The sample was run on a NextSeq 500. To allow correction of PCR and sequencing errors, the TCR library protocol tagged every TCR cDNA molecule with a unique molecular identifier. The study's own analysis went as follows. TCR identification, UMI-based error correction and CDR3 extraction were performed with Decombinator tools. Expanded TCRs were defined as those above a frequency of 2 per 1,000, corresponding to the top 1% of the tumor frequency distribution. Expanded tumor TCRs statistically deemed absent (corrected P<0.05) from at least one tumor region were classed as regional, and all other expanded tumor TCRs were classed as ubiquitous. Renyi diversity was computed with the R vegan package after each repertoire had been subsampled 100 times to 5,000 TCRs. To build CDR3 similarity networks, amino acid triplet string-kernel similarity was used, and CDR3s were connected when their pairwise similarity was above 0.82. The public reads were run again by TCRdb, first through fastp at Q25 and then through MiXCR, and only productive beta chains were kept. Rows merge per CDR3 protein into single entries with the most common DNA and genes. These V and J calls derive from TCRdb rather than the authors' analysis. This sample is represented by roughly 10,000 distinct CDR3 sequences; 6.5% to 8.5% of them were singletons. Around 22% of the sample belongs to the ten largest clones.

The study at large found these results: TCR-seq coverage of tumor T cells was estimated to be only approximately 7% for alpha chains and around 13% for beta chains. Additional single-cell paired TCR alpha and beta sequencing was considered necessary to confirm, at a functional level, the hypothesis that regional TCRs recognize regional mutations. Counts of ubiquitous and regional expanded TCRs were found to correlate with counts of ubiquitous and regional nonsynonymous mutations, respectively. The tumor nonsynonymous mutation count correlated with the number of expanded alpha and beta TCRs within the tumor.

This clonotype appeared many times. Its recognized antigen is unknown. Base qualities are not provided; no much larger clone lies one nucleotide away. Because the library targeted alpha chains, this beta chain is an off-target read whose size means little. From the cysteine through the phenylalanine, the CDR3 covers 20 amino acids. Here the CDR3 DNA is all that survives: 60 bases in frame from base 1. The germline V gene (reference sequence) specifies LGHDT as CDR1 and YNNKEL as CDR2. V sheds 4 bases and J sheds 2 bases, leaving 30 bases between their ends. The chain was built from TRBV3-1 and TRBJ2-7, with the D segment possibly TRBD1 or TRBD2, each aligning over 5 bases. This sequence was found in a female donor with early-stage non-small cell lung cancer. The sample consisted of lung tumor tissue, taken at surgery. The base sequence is TGTGCCAGCAGCCCGCCCGGGCAGGGTAGAGGGGCAAGATCACCCTACGAGCAGTACTTC. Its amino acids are CASSPPGQGRGARSPYEQYF.